This record covers a single T cell receptor (beta chain). The antigen remains unidentified. Sequenced material consisted of expressed TCRB transcripts (all of the isolated RNA was reverse transcribed). Produced via immunoSEQ multiplex PCR; TCRdb's table is partial and in-frame only. This repertoire shows about 260,000 clones, roughly a quarter found once; its top ten account for about 0.012%. This specimen belongs to a study of beta chain features in type 1 diabetes. In the study overall: Age, gender, cell numbers and subset yield matched between patients and controls. Sorted cells numbering some 110 million were examined across all samples. Study observations and caveats: At VDJ recombination sites, type 1 diabetes patients had fewer insertions and more deleted nucleotides. Patients showed naive, central memory and Treg TCRB repertoires that appeared more similar than those of healthy donors. Significant though moderate, a shortening of TCRB CDR3s appeared in all four CD4+ subsets of Type 1 diabetes patients.

Sequencing used naive CD4+ T cells from blood. The receptor was derived from a woman in her 30s with type 1 diabetes.

CDR3 coding DNA: TGTGCCAGCAGGACGATTCGACAGGGGAATGGCTACACCTTC. This gives the protein CASRTIRQGNGYTF. The chain is built from TRBV6-1 and TRBJ1-2; 8 positions agree with TRBD1. CDR1 MNHNS and CDR2 SASEGT come from the germline V gene. This CDR3 is built from 14 residues. Trimming removed 6 bases from V and 6 bases from J; junction bases left unmatched: 9.